The 9 T cell receptor beta chains below were found in one sample sequenced in a study of CD8+ T cells in alopecia areata (dated by TCRdb to the late 2010s). The time point label for this specimen denotes: approximately 4 weeks on oral tofacitinib. The sample's treatment or condition label, in plain terms: oral pan-JAK inhibitor, 5-10 mg twice daily. The library was generated by the immunoSEQ multiplex PCR assay. RNA was extracted from all samples and reverse transcribed into cDNA as template for TCR sequencing. What TCRdb holds here is the immuneACCESS table cut down to in-frame rearrangements. Part of the clones is not present; checked against another copy, under half of the missing clones reflect an unresolved V gene, and the others are unexplained. This sample lists about 140,000 clones; around four fifths were detected once. About 25% of the sample comes from the top ten. The specimen was CD8+ T cells sorted from blood, collected at week 4, from a patient treated with tofacitinib. All receptors derive from a human donor with alopecia areata.

This clone appeared a few times. V usage is TRBV29-1 and J usage is TRBJ2-1; TRBD1 aligns across 8 bases. The CDR3 totals 12 residues. Germline CDR1 reads SQVTM; CDR2 reads ANQGSEA. Germline trimming cut 7 bases from V and 6 bases from J; bases unmatched to any gene: 5. The CDR3 sequence: CSARQGTNEQFF. The CDR3 coding sequence is TGCAGCGCCCGACAGGGGACCAATGAGCAGTTCTTC.

The chain couples TRBV30 to TRBJ2-1, with no clear D. Germline CDR1 GTSNPN, CDR2 SVGIG (reference sequence). This CDR3 is built from 11 residues. Deletions cut 3 bases from V and 4 bases from J, with 4 bases between. The CDR3 here is CAWRGYNEQFF. The CDR3 DNA follows: TGTGCCTGGAGGGGATACAATGAGCAGTTCTTC.

The chain uses TRBV7-2 and TRBJ1-1, with D unresolved. Trimming left V 5 bases short and J 4 bases short, with 14 bases between. The germline V gene has CDR1 SGHTA and CDR2 FQGNSA. CDR3 length: 14 amino acids. CDR3: CASSAIGVGTEAFF. The CDR3 bases are TGTGCCAGCAGCGCTATCGGGGTGGGCACTGAAGCTTTCTTT.

This clone has just a few counts. The chain uses TRBV29-1 and TRBJ2-5; the match to TRBD2 covers 9 bases. The germline V gene encodes CDR1 SQVTM and CDR2 ANQGSEA. Losses at the gene ends were 5 bases for V and 0 bases for J; bases not matched to a gene: 7. This CDR3 is 15 amino acids long. CDR3 sequence reads: CSVPGGGGYQETQYF. The CDR3 DNA follows: TGCAGCGTTCCCGGCGGGGGGGGGTACCAAGAGACCCAGTACTTC.

The genes are TRBV4-3 and TRBJ1-1; unclear D gene. V shed 1 base and J shed 6 bases, with 15 bases lying between them. The CDR3 consists of 15 residues. Germline loops: CDR1 LGHNA, CDR2 YSLEER. CDR3 region: CASSQGGRVFSEAFF. In DNA form, the CDR3 reads TGCGCCAGCAGCCAAGGAGGTAGGGTGTTCTCTGAAGCTTTCTTT.

This clone occurred a few times. This chain uses TRBV7-9 with TRBJ2-7; D call uncertain. CDR1 and CDR2 from the germline V gene are SEHNR and FQNEAQ (reference sequence). This CDR3 has 13 amino acids. The V gene lost 1 base and the J gene lost 3 bases, with 7 bases spanning the gap. The CDR3 coding sequence is TGTGCCAGCAGCTTAGTGGCGGTCTACGAGCAGTACTTC. This sequence encodes CASSLVAVYEQYF.

This sequence joins TRBV23-1 and TRBJ2-3; D not resolved. TRBV23-1 is an ORF for which the function is uncertain. The germline V and J ends were trimmed by 0 bases and 4 bases, with 14 bases remaining between them. The CDR3 has 16 residues. The CDR3 region has the DNA TGCGCCAGCAGTCAATCGATACACACCTCTCCAGATACGCAGTATTTT. This codes for CASSQSIHTSPDTQYF.

The chain couples TRBV7-9 to TRBJ2-7, with TRBD1 as a possible D gene (5 bases). The CDR3 consists of 13 residues. Germline V gene lookup returns CDR1 SEHNR and CDR2 FQNEAQ (reference sequence). Trimming pared 5 bases from V and 3 bases from J, leaving 11 bases between. CDR3 loop: CASSPLDSYEQYF. As DNA, the CDR3 is TGTGCCAGCAGCCCTCTAGACAGCTACGAGCAGTACTTC.

V and J are TRBV7-8 and TRBJ1-5; tentative D call: TRBD1 (5 bases). Germline V lookup: CDR1 SGHVS, CDR2 FQNEAQ. This CDR3 comprises 15 residues. V dropped 4 bases and J dropped 0 bases, with 10 bases sitting between them. The CDR3 nucleotides read TGTGCCAGCAGCTCCGCCGGGACTAGCAATCAGCCCCAGCATTTT. The encoded protein is CASSSAGTSNQPQHF.